A single T cell receptor (beta chain) is shown here with its context. The target antigen is unknown. Germline-derived CDR1 and CDR2 are MNHNS and SASEGT. V gave up 5 bases and J gave up 4 bases, with 11 bases separating them. The CDR3 spans 13 residues. This specimen belongs to a study of beta chain features in type 1 diabetes. Study information: Regarding age, gender and cell yields, patients proved similar to healthy donors. Study-wide points: The study found moderately but significantly shorter TCRB CDR3s in all four CD4+ subsets of Type 1 diabetes patients.

The isolated RNA, all of it, was reverse transcribed, so expressed TCRB transcripts were what got sequenced. The repertoire was sequenced with immunoSEQ multiplex PCR; TCRdb's copy has only in-frame clones and lacks some. The table records hundreds of thousands of clones, around 15% of them present only once. The clonotype comes from a young man with type 1 diabetes. V is TRBV6-1 and J is TRBJ2-5, with unresolved D. Sequences were obtained from naive CD4+ T cells from blood. In nucleotides, the CDR3 is TGTGCCAGCAGTTTTGACTTGGGAGAGACCCAGTACTTC. Translated: CASSFDLGETQYF.